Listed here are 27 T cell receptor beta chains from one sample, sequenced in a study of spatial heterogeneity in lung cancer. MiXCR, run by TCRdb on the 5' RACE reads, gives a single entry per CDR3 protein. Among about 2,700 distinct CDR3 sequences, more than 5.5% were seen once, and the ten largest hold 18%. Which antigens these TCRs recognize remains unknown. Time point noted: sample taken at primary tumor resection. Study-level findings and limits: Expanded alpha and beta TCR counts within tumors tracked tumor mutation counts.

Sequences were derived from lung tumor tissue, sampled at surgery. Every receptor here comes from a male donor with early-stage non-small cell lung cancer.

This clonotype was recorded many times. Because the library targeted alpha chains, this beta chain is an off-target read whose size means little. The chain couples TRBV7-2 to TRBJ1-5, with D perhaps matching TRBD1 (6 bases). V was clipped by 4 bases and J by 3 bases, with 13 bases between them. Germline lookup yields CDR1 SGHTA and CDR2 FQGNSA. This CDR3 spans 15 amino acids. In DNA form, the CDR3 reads TGTGCCAGCAGCTATTCGAGGGGGAACAATCAGCCCCAGCATTTT. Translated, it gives CASSYSRGNNQPQHF.

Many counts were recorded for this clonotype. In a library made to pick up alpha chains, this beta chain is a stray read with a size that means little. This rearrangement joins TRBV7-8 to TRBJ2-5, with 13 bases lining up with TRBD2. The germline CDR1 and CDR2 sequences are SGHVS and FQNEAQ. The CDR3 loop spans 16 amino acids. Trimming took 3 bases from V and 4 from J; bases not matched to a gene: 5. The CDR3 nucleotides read TGTGCCAGCAGCTTGAGGACTAGCGGGAGTGGAGAGACCCAGTACTTC. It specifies CASSLRTSGSGETQYF.

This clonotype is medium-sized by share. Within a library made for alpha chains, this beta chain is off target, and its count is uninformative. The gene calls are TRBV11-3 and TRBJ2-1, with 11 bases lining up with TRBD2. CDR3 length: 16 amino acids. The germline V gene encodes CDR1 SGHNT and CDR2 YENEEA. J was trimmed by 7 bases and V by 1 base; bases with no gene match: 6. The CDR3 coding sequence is TGTGCCAGCAGCTTAGGAGAGACTAGCGGGATAAATGAGCAGTTCTTC. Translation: CASSLGETSGINEQFF.

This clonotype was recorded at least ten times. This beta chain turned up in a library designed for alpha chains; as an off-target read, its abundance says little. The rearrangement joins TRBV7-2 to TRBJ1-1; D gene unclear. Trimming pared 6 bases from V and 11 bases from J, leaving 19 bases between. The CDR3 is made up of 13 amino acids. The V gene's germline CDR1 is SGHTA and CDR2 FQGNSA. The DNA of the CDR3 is TGTGCCAGCAGAGCCGTGGAGCGTTTGAACGCTTTCTTT. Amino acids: CASRAVERLNAFF.

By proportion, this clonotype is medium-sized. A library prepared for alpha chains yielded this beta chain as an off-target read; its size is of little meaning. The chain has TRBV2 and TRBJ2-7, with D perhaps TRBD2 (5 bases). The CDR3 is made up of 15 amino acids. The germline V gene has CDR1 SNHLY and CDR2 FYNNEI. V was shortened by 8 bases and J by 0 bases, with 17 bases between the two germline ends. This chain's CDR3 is CASEKSSGDSYEQYF. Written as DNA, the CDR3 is TGTGCCAGCGAGAAGTCGAGCGGAGACTCCTACGAGCAGTACTTC. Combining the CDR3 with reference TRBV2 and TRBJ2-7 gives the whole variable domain EPEVTQTPSHQVTQMGQEVILRCVPISNHLYFYWYRQILGQKVEFLVSFYNNEISEKSEIFDDQFSVERPDGSNFTLKIRSTKLEDSAMYFCASEKSSGDSYEQYFGPGTRLTVT.

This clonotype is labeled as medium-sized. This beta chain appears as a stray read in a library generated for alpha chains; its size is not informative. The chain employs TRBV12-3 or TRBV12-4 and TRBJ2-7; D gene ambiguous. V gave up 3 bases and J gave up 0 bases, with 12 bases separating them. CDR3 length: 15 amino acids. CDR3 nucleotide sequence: TGTGCCAGCAGTTTTGCAGCAGGCCGCTCCTACGAGCAGTACTTC. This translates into CASSFAAGRSYEQYF.

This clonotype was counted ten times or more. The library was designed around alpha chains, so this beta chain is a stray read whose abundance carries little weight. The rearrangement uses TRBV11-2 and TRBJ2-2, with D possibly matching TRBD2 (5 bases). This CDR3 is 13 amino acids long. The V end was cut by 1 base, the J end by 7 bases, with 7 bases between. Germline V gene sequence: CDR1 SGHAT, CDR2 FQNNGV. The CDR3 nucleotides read TGTGCCAGCAGCTTAGCGGGGATCGGGGAGCTGTTTTTT. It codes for CASSLAGIGELFF.

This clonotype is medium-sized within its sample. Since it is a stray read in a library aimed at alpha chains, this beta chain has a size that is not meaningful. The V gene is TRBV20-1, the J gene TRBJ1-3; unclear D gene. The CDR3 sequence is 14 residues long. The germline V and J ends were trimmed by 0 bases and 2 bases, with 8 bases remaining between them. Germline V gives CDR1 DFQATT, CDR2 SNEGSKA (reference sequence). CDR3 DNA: TGCAGTGCTAGAGATCTACAGACTGGAAACACCATATATTTT. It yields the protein CSARDLQTGNTIYF.

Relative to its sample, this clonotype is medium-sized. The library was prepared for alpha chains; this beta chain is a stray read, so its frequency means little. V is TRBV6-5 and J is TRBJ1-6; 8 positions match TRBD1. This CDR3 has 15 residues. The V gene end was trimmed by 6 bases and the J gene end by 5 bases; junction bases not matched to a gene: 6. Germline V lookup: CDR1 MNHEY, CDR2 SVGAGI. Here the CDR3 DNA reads TGTGCCAGCAGACCGGGACAGGAGAATAATTCACCCCTCCACTTT. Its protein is CASRPGQENNSPLHF.

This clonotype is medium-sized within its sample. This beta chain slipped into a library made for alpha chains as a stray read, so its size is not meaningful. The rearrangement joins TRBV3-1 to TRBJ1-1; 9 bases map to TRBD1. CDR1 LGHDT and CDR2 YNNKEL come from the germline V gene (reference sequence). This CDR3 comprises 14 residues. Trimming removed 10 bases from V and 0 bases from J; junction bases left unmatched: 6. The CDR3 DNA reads TGTGCCAACCGACAGGGGGAGGTGAACACTGAAGCTTTCTTT. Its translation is CANRQGEVNTEAFF.

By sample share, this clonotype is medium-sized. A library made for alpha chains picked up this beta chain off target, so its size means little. The CDR3 DNA reads as TGTGCCAGCAGACAGATAGATACGCAGTATTTT. It specifies CASRQIDTQYF. The V and J genes are TRBV27 and TRBJ2-3; unclear D gene. The CDR3 is 11 amino acids. Germline V gene data show CDR1 as MNHEY and CDR2 as SMNVEV (reference sequence). V shed 6 bases and J shed 5 bases, with 6 bases lying between them.

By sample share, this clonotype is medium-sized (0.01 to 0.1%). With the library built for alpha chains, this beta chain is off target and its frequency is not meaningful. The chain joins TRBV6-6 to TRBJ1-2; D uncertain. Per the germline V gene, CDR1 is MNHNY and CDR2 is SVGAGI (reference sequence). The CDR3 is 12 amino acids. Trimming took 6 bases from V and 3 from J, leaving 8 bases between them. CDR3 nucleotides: TGTGCCAGCAGCCCCTCCGACTATGGCTACACCTTC. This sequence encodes CASSPSDYGYTF.

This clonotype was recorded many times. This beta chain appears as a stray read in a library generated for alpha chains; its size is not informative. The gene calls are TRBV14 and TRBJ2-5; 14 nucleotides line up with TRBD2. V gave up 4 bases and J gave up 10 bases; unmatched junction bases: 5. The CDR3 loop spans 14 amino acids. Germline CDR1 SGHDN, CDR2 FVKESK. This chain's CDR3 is CASSRTSGGSNQYF. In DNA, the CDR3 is TGTGCCAGCAGCCGGACTAGCGGGGGGTCAAACCAGTACTTC.

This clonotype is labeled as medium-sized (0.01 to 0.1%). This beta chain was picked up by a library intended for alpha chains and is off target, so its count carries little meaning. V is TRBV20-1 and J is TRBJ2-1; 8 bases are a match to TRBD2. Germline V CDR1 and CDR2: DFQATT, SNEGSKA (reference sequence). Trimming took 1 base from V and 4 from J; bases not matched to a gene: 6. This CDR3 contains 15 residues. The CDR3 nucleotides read TGCAGTGCTAGAGGGCGGGGGGCCGGTTACAATGAGCAGTTCTTC. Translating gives CSARGRGAGYNEQFF.

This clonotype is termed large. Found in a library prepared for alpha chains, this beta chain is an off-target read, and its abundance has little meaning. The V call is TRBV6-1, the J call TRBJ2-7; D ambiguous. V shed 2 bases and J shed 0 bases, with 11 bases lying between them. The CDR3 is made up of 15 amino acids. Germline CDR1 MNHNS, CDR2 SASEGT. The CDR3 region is CASSERHGSSYEQYF. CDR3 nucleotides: TGTGCCAGCAGTGAAAGACACGGAAGCTCCTACGAGCAGTACTTC.

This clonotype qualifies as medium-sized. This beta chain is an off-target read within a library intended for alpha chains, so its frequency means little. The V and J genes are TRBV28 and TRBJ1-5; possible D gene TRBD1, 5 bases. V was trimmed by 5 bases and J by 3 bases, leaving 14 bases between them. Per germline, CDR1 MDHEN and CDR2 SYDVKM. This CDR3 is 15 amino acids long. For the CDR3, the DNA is TGTGCCAGCAGTCACGGAGGACAAGTCAATCAGCCCCAGCATTTT. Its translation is CASSHGGQVNQPQHF.

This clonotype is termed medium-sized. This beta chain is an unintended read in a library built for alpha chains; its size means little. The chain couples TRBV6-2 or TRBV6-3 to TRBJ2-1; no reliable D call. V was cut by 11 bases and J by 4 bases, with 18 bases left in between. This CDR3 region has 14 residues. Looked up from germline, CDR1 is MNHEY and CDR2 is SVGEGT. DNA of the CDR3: TGTGCCTCCTCGGCGGCCGAACGATACAATGAGCAGTTCTTC. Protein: CASSAAERYNEQFF.

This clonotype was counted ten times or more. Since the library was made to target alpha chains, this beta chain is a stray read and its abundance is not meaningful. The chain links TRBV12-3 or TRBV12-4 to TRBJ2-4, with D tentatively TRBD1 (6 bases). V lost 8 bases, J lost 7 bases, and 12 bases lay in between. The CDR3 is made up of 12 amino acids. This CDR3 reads CASRTEGNIQYF. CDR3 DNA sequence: TGTGCCAGCCGGACAGAGGGGAACATTCAGTACTTC.

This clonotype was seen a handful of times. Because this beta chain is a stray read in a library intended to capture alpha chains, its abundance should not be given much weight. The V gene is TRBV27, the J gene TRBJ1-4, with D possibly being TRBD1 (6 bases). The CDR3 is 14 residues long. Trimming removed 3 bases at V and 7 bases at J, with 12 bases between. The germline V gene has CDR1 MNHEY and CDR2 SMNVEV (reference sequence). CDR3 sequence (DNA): TGTGCCAGCAGTTTGATGGGGGCGGGTGAAAAACTGTTTTTT. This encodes CASSLMGAGEKLFF.

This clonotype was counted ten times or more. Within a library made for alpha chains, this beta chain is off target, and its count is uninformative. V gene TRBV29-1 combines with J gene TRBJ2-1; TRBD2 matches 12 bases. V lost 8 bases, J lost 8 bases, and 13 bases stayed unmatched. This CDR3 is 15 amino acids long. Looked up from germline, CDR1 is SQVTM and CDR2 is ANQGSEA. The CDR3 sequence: CSSPGLAGSSDEQFF. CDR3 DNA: TGCAGCTCCCCGGGACTAGCGGGTTCTAGCGATGAGCAGTTCTTC.

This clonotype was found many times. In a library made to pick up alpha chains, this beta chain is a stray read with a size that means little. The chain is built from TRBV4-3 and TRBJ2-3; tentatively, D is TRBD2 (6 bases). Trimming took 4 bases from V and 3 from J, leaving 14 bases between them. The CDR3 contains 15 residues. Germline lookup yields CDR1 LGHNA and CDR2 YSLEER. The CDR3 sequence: CASSRGTERTDTQYF. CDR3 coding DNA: TGCGCCAGCAGCCGCGGGACGGAGCGGACAGATACGCAGTATTTT.

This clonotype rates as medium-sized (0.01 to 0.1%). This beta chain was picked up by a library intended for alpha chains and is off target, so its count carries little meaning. CDR3 DNA sequence: TGTGCCAGCAGGACAGCGGGAGGGCCCAATGAGCAGTTCTTC. Translation gives CASRTAGGPNEQFF. V gene TRBV6-6 combines with J gene TRBJ2-1; the match to TRBD2 covers 10 bases. The CDR3 covers 14 residues. V shed 6 bases and J 6 bases; nucleotides not matched to a gene: 5. The germline V gene encodes CDR1 MNHNY and CDR2 SVGAGI (reference sequence).

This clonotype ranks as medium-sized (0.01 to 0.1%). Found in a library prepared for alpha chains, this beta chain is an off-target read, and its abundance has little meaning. The DNA for the CDR3 is TGTGCCATCTCGCCGACAGGGGATAGAACCTACGAGCAGTACTTC. Encoded protein: CAISPTGDRTYEQYF. This chain uses TRBV28 with TRBJ2-7; TRBD1 aligns across 8 bases. The germline V gene encodes CDR1 MDHEN and CDR2 SYDVKM. The V segment lost 10 bases and the J segment 2 bases; nucleotides outside the gene matches: 13. CDR3 size: 15 residues. The entire variable domain, with the rest obtained from reference TRBV28 and TRBJ2-7, is as follows: DVKVTQSSRYLVKRTGEKVFLECVQDMDHENMFWYRQDPGLGLRLIYFSYDVKMKEKGDIPEGYSVSREKKERFSLILESASTNQTSMYLCAISPTGDRTYEQYFGPGTRLTVT.

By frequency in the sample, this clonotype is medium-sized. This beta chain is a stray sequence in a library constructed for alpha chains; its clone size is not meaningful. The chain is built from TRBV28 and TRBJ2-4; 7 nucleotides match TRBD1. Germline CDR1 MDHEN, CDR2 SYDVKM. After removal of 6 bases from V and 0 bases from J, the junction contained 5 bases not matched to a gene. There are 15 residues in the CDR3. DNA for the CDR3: TGTGCCAGCAGATCCGGGACAGTAGCCAAAAACATTCAGTACTTC. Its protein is CASRSGTVAKNIQYF.

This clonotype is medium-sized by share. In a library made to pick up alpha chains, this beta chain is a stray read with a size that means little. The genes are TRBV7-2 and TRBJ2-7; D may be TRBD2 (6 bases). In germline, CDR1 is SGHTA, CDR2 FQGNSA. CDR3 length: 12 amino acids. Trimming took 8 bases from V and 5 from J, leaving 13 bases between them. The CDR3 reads CASRGAVDEQYF. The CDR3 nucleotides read TGTGCCAGCCGCGGGGCAGTTGACGAGCAGTACTTC. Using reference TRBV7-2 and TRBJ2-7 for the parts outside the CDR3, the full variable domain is GAGVSQSPSNKVTEKGKDVELRCDPISGHTALYWYRQSLGQGLEFLIYFQGNSAPDKSGLPSDRFSAERTGGSVSTLTIQRTQQEDSAVYLCASRGAVDEQYFGPGTRLTVT.

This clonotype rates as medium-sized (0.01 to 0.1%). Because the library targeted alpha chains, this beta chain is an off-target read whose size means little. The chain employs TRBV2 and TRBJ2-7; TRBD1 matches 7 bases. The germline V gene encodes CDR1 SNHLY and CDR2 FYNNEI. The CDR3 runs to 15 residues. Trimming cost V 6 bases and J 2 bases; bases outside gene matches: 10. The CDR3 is CASRAQGRLTYEQYF. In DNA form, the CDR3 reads TGTGCCAGCAGGGCACAGGGGCGCTTAACCTACGAGCAGTACTTC.

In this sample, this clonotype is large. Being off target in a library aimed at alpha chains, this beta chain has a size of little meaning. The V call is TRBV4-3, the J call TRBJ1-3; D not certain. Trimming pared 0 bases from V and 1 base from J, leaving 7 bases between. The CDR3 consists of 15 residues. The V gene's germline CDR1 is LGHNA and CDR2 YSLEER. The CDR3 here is CASSQDMQSGNTIYF. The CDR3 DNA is TGCGCCAGCAGCCAAGATATGCAGTCTGGAAACACCATATATTTT.